This entry features one TCR beta chain sequence. Trimming cost V 2 bases and J 9 bases, with 19 bases left between them. CDR3 length: 15 amino acids. Germline CDR1 LGHDT, CDR2 YNNKEL (reference sequence). This sample was taken from a study of blood T cell repertoires in COVID-19. TCRdb's table, derived via immunoSEQ multiplex PCR, lists solely in-frame clones and lacks some. Among some 160,000 clones listed, around four fifths were seen once. Self-reported history from a screening survey and questionnaire set each donor's cohort. The sequence came from a woman aged 40 to 55 who had recovered from COVID-19. Sequenced sample: PBMCs or T cells enriched from blood (not recorded which). The gene calls are TRBV3-1 (or the pseudogene TRBV3-2) and TRBJ1-2; D gene uncertain. The CDR3 reads CASSQSYGTSTSYTF. As DNA, the CDR3 is TGTGCCAGCAGCCAATCCTACGGTACCTCTACGAGCTACACCTTC.